This TCR beta chain was retrieved from a study of blood T cell repertoires in COVID-19. Sequenced by immunoSEQ multiplex PCR; TCRdb stores in-frame clones only, minus some. The sample holds fewer than 350,000 clones, 85% seen once. The germline V and J ends were trimmed by 4 bases and 0 bases, with 10 bases remaining between them. This CDR3 contains 15 residues. Germline lookup yields CDR1 MGHDK and CDR2 SYGVNS. The sequence was collected from a woman between 45 and 65 years old who had recovered from COVID-19. Specimen: PBMCs or T cells enriched from blood (not recorded which). The chain carries TRBV25-1 and TRBJ1-5; D is uncertain. The CDR3 region is CASSGAGYSNQPQHF. CDR3 bases: TGTGCCAGCAGTGGGGCAGGCTATAGCAATCAGCCCCAGCATTTT.